The 22 T cell receptor beta chains listed next were all sequenced from one sample in a study of T cell responses to AZD1222 COVID-19 vaccine. TCRdb's copy holds only in-frame clones and misses some; the assay was immunoSEQ multiplex PCR. The sample holds approximately 110,000 clones, nearly 90% seen once. This sample comprised peripheral blood, obtained on day 0 of AZD1222 vaccination. The receptors here all came from an adult in good health.

The chain is built from TRBV7-2 and TRBJ1-6, with 11 bases matching TRBD1. Germline CDR1 reads SGHTA; CDR2 reads FQGNSA. V lost 1 base, J lost 9 bases, and 5 bases stayed unmatched. The CDR3 is 16 residues long. The CDR3 nucleotides read TGTGCCAGCAGCTTAGGATCCGGGACAGGGGGTTCACCCCTCCACTTT. Amino acids: CASSLGSGTGGSPLHF.

This chain uses TRBV19 with TRBJ1-1; TRBD1 aligns across 7 bases. The CDR3 extends over 13 amino acids. The J segment lost 6 bases and the V segment lost 1 base, leaving 2 bases of the junction unmatched. CDR1 is LNHDA and CDR2 is SQIVND in the germline V gene (reference sequence). The CDR3 bases are TGTGCCAGTAGTATAGGGGGGACAGCTGAAGCTTTCTTT. Translating it yields CASSIGGTAEAFF.

V gene TRBV5-1 combines with J gene TRBJ2-2, with D unresolved. The germline gives CDR1 SGHRS, CDR2 YFSETQ. Trimming cost V 0 bases and J 3 bases, with 9 bases left between them. The CDR3 consists of 15 residues. The CDR3 coding sequence is TGCGCCAGCAGCTTGGCTGCAGGCCACACCGGGGAGCTGTTTTTT. As protein: CASSLAAGHTGELFF.

This clone appeared a single time. The chain combines TRBV19 with TRBJ2-1, with 12 positions matching TRBD2. Germline assignment: CDR1 LNHDA and CDR2 SQIVND (reference sequence). This CDR3 has 16 amino acids. V shed 7 bases, J shed 0 bases, and the junction held 4 bases outside the gene matches. DNA of the CDR3: TGTGCCAGTACCTCTAGCGGGAGGGTCTCCTACAATGAGCAGTTCTTC. It specifies CASTSSGRVSYNEQFF.

The chain has TRBV27 and TRBJ2-1, with 7 bases that match TRBD2. Per the germline V gene, CDR1 is MNHEY and CDR2 is SMNVEV (reference sequence). The CDR3 extends over 15 amino acids. V shed 3 bases and J 12 bases; nucleotides not matched to a gene: 14. For the CDR3, the DNA is TGTGCCAGCAGTTTGGGGAGGGGTACGAGAGTGGGGCAGTTCTTC. This codes for CASSLGRGTRVGQFF.

The J gene is TRBJ2-5, the V gene TRBV24-1; 9 nucleotides line up with TRBD1. Trimming took 4 bases from V and 0 from J; bases not matched to a gene: 8. Germline V lookup: CDR1 KGHDR, CDR2 SFDVKD. The CDR3 is made up of 17 amino acids. The CDR3 DNA reads TGTGCCACCAGTGACAGCGGGACAGGGAGGTACCAAGAGACCCAGTACTTC. Protein sequence: CATSDSGTGRYQETQYF.

J is TRBJ2-1 and V is TRBV5-1; D is undetermined. Germline-derived CDR1 and CDR2 are SGHRS and YFSETQ. This CDR3 contains 15 residues. Trimming shortened V by 3 bases and J by 5 bases, and 15 bases separated the two germline ends. CDR3 loop: CASSSDGVENNEQFF. Here the CDR3 DNA reads TGCGCCAGCAGCTCGGATGGGGTAGAGAACAATGAGCAGTTCTTC.

This chain joins TRBV5-4 and TRBJ2-1, with 7 bases fitting TRBD1. Trimming cost V 7 bases and J 0 bases; bases outside gene matches: 4. The CDR3 runs to 14 residues. CDR1 is SGHNT and CDR2 is YYREEE in the germline V gene (reference sequence). The CDR3 spells CASGGQSSYNEQFF. The CDR3 DNA is TGTGCCAGCGGGGGACAGAGCTCCTACAATGAGCAGTTCTTC.

This clone was seen many times. This sequence joins TRBV7-9 and TRBJ2-6; D remains ambiguous. CDR3 size: 19 residues. Trimming pared 4 bases from V and 0 bases from J, leaving 19 bases between. Germline CDR1 SEHNR, CDR2 FQNEAQ (reference sequence). The CDR3 loop reads CASSSAVQQSGSGANVLTF. The CDR3 bases are TGTGCCAGCAGCTCCGCAGTCCAGCAATCGGGCTCTGGGGCCAACGTCCTGACTTTC.

The J gene is TRBJ1-5, the V gene TRBV2; perhaps TRBD1 as D (5 bases). Looked up from germline, CDR1 is SNHLY and CDR2 is FYNNEI. The length of the CDR3 is 13 residues. Trimming took off 10 bases at V and 10 bases at J, with 20 bases between the two ends. The CDR3 loop is CATRGTGTGPQHF. CDR3 DNA: TGTGCCACCCGGGGCACGGGGACGGGCCCCCAGCATTTT.

The DNA for the CDR3 is TGTGCCAGTAGTGTCGGGACCGGGGTCGTTTTCTTT. It is translated as CASSVGTGVVFF. The chain employs TRBV19 and TRBJ1-1, with a weak D call TRBD1 (5 bases). CDR1 is LNHDA, CDR2 SQIVND, per germline (reference sequence). This CDR3 comprises 12 residues. Trimming left V 5 bases short and J 13 bases short, with 17 bases between.

V is TRBV18 and J is TRBJ1-1; tentatively, D is TRBD1 (5 bases). V lost 0 bases and J lost 1, with 9 bases in between. This CDR3 spans 15 amino acids. Germline CDR1 KGHSH, CDR2 LQKENI. The CDR3 sequence is CASSPPNRQNTEAFF. The CDR3 region has the DNA TGTGCCAGCTCACCACCGAACAGGCAGAACACTGAAGCTTTCTTT.

The chain combines TRBV27 with TRBJ2-7; 14 bases line up with TRBD2. This CDR3 contains 17 residues. V trimming: 9 bases; J trimming: 6 bases; junction bases outside the gene matches: 16. The germline V gene encodes CDR1 MNHEY and CDR2 SMNVEV (reference sequence). The CDR3 sequence is CASTPGTSGSEPGEQYF. CDR3 DNA sequence: TGTGCCAGTACGCCCGGGACTAGCGGGAGTGAGCCGGGCGAGCAGTACTTC.

The chain is built from TRBV9 and TRBJ1-1, with a possible D match to TRBD1 (5 bases). CDR3 size: 14 residues. CDR1 and CDR2 (germline): SGDLS, YYNGEE. Trimming cost V 4 bases and J 6 bases, with 16 bases left between them. CDR3 DNA: TGTGCCAGCAGCCCCCTTCCAGAAGGGGCTGAAGCTTTCTTT. This translates into CASSPLPEGAEAFF.

The chain is built from TRBV6-5 and TRBJ1-6; possible D gene TRBD1, 6 bases. Per the germline V gene, CDR1 is MNHEY and CDR2 is SVGAGI. The CDR3 spans 16 residues. Trimming stripped 0 bases from V and 8 bases from J, with 14 bases between. The CDR3: CASSYSFGRGDSPLHF. For the CDR3, the DNA is TGTGCCAGCAGTTACTCTTTTGGCAGGGGCGATTCACCCCTCCACTTT.

V is TRBV7-8 and J is TRBJ2-4; D is unclear. The CDR3 totals 10 residues. Deletions cut 2 bases from V and 16 bases from J, with 9 bases between. CDR1 SGHVS and CDR2 FQNEAQ come from the germline V gene. The CDR3 coding sequence is TGTGCCAGCAGCTTATCTGTTCGATACTTC. The encoded protein is CASSLSVRYF.

The V and J genes are TRBV6-5 and TRBJ2-7; unclear D gene. Germline V gene data show CDR1 as MNHEY and CDR2 as SVGAGI. Trimming stripped 0 bases from V and 9 bases from J, with 15 bases between. The CDR3 contains 14 residues. The CDR3 region has the DNA TGTGCCAGCAGTTACTCGAGACCGTCATTAGGGCAGTACTTC. Its translation: CASSYSRPSLGQYF.

This clone was counted between two and nine times. The rearrangement joins TRBV5-1 to TRBJ2-7; D might be TRBD1 (6 bases). Germline assignment: CDR1 SGHRS and CDR2 YFSETQ. The CDR3 has 16 amino acids. V gave up 4 bases and J gave up 2 bases, with 19 bases separating them. The CDR3 DNA reads as TGCGCCAGCAGCGACACCGGGACACACGCCACCTACGAGCAGTACTTC. The encoded protein is CASSDTGTHATYEQYF.

This clone was observed a single time. This chain joins TRBV7-2 and TRBJ1-1; 7 bases fit TRBD1. The CDR3 sequence is 13 residues long. Germline CDR1 reads SGHTA; CDR2 reads FQGNSA. J gave up 5 bases and V 4 bases, and 4 bases lay outside the gene matches. The CDR3 nucleotides read TGTGCCAGCAGCTCACAGGGGCGGACTGAAGCTTTCTTT. Its protein is CASSSQGRTEAFF.

Only one count was recorded for this clone. The chain recombines TRBV28 with TRBJ2-1; 9 positions match TRBD1. J was trimmed by 6 bases and V by 2 bases; bases with no gene match: 5. The CDR3 has 15 residues. CDR1 and CDR2 (germline): MDHEN, SYDVKM. Written as DNA, the CDR3 is TGTGCCAGCAGTTTAGCCGGGACAGGGACCAATGAGCAGTTCTTC. This codes for CASSLAGTGTNEQFF.

This chain uses TRBV7-9 with TRBJ1-5; unclear D gene. The CDR3 consists of 12 residues. Per the germline V gene, CDR1 is SEHNR and CDR2 is FQNEAQ (reference sequence). The ends were cut back, 0 bases at V and 10 bases at J, with 7 bases in the middle. The CDR3 nucleotides read TGTGCCAGCAGCTTAGCCCTAACCCCCCAGCATTTT. Protein sequence: CASSLALTPQHF. The full variable domain, its missing parts supplied by reference TRBV7-9 and TRBJ1-5, is DTGVSQNPRHKITKRGQNVTFRCDPISEHNRLYWYRQTLGQGPEFLTYFQNEAQLEKSRLLSDRFSAERPKGSFSTLEIQRTEQGDSAMYLCASSLALTPQHFGDGTRLSIL.

The gene calls are TRBV6-5 and TRBJ2-2; tentatively, D is TRBD1 (6 bases). The germline V and J ends were trimmed by 5 bases and 4 bases, with 14 bases remaining between them. This CDR3 has 15 residues. The V gene's germline CDR1 is MNHEY and CDR2 SVGAGI. This CDR3 is CASSPSHRVTGELFF. CDR3 sequence (DNA): TGTGCCAGCAGTCCATCCCACAGGGTCACCGGGGAGCTGTTTTTT.